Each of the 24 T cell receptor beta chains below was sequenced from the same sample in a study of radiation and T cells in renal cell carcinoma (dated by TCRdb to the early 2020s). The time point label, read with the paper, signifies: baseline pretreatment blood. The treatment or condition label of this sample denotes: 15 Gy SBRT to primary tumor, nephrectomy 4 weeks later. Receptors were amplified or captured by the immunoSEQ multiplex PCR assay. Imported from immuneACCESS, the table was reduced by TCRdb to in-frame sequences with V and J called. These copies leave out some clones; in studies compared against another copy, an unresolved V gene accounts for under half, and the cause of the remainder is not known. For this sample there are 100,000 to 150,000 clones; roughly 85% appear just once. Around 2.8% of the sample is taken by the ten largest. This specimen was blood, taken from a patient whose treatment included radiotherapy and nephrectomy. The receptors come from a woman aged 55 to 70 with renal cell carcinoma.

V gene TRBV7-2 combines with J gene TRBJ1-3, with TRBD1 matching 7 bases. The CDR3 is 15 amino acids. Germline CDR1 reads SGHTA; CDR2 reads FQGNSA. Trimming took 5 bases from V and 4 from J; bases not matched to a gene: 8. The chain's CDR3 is CASSPEGARGNTIYF. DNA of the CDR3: TGTGCCAGCAGCCCCGAGGGGGCAAGAGGAAACACCATATATTTT.

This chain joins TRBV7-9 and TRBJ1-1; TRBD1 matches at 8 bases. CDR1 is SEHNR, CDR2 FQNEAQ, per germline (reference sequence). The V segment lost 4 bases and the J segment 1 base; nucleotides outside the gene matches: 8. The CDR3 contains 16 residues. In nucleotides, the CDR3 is TGTGCCAGCAGCTCGTCCGGGACAGGACAGAACACTGAAGCTTTCTTT. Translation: CASSSSGTGQNTEAFF.

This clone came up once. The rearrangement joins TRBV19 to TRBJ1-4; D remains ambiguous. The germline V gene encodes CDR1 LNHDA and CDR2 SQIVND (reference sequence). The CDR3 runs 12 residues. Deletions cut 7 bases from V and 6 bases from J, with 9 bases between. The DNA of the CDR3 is TGTGCCAGTAAGGACTGGGATGAAAAACTGTTTTTT. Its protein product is CASKDWDEKLFF.

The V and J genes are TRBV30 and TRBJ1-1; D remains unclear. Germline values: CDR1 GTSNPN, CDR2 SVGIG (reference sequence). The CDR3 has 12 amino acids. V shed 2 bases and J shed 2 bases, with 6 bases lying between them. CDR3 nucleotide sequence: TGTGCCTGGAGTACTCTAAACACTGAAGCTTTCTTT. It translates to CAWSTLNTEAFF.

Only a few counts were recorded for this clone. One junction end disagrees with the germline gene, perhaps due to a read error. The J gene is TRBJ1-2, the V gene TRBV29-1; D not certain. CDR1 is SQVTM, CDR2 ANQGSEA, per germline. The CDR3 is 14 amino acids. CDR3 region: CSVEVAGIGYGYTF. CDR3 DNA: TGCAGCGTCGAAGTGGCGGGGATAGGCTATGGCTACACCTTC.

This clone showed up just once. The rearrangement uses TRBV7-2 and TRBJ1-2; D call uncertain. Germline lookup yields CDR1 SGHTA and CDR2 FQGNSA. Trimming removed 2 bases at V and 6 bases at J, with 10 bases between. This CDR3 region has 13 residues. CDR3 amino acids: CASSLYTRDGYTF. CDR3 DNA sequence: TGTGCCAGCAGCTTATATACGCGAGATGGCTACACCTTC.

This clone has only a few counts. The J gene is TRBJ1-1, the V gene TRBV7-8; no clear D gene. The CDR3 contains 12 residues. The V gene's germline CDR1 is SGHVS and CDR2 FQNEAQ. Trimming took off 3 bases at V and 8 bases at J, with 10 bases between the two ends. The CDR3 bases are TGTGCCAGCAGCTTGGTCGGGGAGGAAGCTTTCTTT. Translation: CASSLVGEEAFF.

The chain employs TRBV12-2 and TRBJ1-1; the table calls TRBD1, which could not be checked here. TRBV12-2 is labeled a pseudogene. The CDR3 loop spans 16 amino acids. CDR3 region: CASRLGDTDLNTEAFF. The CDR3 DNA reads TGTGCAAGTCGCTTAGGCGACACCGATCTGAACACTGAAGCTTTCTTT.

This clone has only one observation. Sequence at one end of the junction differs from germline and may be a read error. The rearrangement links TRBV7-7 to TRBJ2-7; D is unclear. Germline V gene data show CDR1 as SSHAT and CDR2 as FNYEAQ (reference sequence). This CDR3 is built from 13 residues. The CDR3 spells CASSLALAYEQYF. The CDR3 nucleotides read TGTGCTAGCAGCTTAGCTTTGGCCTACGAGCAGTACTTC.

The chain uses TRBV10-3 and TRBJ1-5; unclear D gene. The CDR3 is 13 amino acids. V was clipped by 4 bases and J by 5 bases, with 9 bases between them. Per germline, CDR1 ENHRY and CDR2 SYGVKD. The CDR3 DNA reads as TGTGCCATCAGTGGGTCTACGGATCAGCCCCAGCATTTT. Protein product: CAISGSTDQPQHF.

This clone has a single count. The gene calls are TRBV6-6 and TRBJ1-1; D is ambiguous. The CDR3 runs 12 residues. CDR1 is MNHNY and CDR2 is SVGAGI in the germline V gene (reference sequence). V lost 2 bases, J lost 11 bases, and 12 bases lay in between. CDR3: CASSYGLQTAFF. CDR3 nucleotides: TGTGCCAGCAGTTACGGGCTACAGACGGCTTTCTTT.

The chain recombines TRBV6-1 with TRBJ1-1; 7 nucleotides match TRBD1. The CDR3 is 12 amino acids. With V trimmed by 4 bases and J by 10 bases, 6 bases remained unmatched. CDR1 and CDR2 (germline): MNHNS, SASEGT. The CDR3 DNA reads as TGTGCCAGCAGTGGACGGGACAGAGGAGCTTTCTTT. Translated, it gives CASSGRDRGAFF.

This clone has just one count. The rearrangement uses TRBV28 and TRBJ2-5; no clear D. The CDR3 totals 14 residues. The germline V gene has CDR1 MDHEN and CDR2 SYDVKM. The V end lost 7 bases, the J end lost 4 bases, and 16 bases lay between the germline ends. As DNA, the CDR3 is TGTGCCAGCAAGGATAAGACAAGCCTAGAGACCCAGTACTTC. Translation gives CASKDKTSLETQYF.

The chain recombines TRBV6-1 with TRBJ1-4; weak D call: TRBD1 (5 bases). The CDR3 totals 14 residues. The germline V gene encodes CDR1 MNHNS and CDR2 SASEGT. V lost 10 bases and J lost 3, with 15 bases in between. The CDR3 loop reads CATLFGGANEKLFF. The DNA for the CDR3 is TGTGCCACCCTGTTTGGGGGTGCTAATGAAAAACTGTTTTTT.

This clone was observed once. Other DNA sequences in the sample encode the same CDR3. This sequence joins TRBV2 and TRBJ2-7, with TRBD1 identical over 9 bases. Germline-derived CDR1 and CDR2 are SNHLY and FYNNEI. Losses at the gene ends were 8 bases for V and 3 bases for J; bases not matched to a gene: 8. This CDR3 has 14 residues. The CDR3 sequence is CASSPGTGYYEQYF. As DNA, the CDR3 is TGTGCCAGCTCTCCCGGGACAGGGTACTACGAGCAGTACTTC.

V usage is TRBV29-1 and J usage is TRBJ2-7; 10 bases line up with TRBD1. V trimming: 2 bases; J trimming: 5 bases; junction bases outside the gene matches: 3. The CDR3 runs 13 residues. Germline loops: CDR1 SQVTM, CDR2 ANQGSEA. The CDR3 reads CSVEIGQGDEQYF. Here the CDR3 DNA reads TGCAGCGTTGAAATCGGACAGGGGGACGAGCAGTACTTC.

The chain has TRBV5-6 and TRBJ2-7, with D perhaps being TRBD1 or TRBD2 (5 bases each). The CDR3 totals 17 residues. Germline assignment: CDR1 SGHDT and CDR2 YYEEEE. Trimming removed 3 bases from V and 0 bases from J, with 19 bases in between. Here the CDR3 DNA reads TGTGCCAGCAGCTATGTGGACAATAAGGGGAGCTCCTACGAGCAGTACTTC. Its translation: CASSYVDNKGSSYEQYF.

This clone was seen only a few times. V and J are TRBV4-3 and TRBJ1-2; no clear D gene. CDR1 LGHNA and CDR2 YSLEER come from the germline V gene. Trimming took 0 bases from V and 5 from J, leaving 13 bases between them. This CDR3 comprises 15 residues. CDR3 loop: CASSQDLGSQYGYTF. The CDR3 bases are TGCGCCAGCAGCCAAGATTTAGGGTCTCAGTATGGCTACACCTTC.

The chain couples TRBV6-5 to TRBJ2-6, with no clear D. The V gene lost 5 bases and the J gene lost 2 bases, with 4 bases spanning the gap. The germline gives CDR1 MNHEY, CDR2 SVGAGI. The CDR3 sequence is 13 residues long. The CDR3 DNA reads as TGTGCCAGCAGTCCCCCTGGGGCCAACGTCCTGACTTTC. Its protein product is CASSPPGANVLTF.

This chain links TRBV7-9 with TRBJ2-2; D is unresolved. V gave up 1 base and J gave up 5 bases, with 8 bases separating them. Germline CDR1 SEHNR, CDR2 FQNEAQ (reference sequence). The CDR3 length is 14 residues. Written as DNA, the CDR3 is TGTGCCAGCAGCTTAGAAGGGTGGACCGGGGAGCTGTTTTTT. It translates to CASSLEGWTGELFF.

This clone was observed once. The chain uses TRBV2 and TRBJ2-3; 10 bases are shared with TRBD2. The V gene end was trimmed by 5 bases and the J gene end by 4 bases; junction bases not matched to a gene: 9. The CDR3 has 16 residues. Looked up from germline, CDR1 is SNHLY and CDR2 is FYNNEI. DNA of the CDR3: TGTGCCAGCAGTCTTGGATCTAGCGGGGGTTCAGATACGCAGTATTTT. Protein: CASSLGSSGGSDTQYF. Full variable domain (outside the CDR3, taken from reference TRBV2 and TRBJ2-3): EPEVTQTPSHQVTQMGQEVILRCVPISNHLYFYWYRQILGQKVEFLVSFYNNEISEKSEIFDDQFSVERPDGSNFTLKIRSTKLEDSAMYFCASSLGSSGGSDTQYFGPGTRLTVL.

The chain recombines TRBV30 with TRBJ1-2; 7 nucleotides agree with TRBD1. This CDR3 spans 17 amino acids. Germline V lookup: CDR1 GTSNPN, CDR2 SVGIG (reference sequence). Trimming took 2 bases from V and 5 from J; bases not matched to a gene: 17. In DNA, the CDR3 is TGTGCCTGGAGTCCACGACAGGGTGGCAGGGGTATTTATGGCTACACCTTC. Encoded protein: CAWSPRQGGRGIYGYTF.

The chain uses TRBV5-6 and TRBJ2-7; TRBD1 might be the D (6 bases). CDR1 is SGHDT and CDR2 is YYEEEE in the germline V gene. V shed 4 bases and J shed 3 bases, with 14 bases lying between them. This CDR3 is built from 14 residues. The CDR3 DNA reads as TGTGCCAGCAGCCAGATAGGACAGAACTACGAGCAGTACTTC. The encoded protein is CASSQIGQNYEQYF.

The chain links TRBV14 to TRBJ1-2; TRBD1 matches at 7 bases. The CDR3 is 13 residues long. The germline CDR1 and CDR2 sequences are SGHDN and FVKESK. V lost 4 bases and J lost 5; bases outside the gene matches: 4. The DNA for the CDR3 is TGTGCCAGCAGCCCCGGGACAGTATATGGCTACACCTTC. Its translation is CASSPGTVYGYTF.